This T cell receptor (beta chain) was sequenced in a study of T cells after yellow fever vaccination. Findings and limits, study-wide: Booster samples showed a return of most primary-vaccination clones (around 95% CD4, approximately 90% CD8).

CDR3 length equals 12 residues. With 3 bases removed from V and 8 bases from J, the gap between germline ends came to 8 bases. Turning to this clonotype: What it binds is unknown.

TCRdb re-called the 5' RACE reads through MiXCR, storing one row per CDR3 protein. The repertoire includes 500,000 to 700,000 distinct CDR3 sequences, about a fifth of them detected once, and 14% sits in the top ten. The material sequenced was PBMCs, taken 15 days after the yellow fever booster vaccination. The rearrangement joins TRBV12-3 or TRBV12-4 to TRBJ2-1; D uncertain. The TCR originated in a man under 40 who received the YFV17D yellow fever vaccine. CDR3 sequence reads: CASSFFGYEQFF. The DNA for the CDR3 is TGTGCCAGCAGTTTTTTTGGCTATGAGCAGTTCTTC.